This T cell receptor beta chain was documented in a study of T cell responses to AZD1222 COVID-19 vaccine. Of note for this clone: Its specificity is not known.

Germline V gene data show CDR1 as MNHEY and CDR2 as SVGAGI. Trimming removed 7 bases at V and 7 bases at J, with 17 bases between. There are 14 residues in the CDR3. The assay was immunoSEQ multiplex PCR, and TCRdb's table has in-frame clones only and misses some. This table holds about 120,000 clones, roughly 90% found once. Study-level findings and limits: Mostly white British, mostly female donors; authors suggested clonal diversity may be underestimated. Reports say nearly half of spike-specific TCRs go after unmutated variant regions. The breadth and depth of Spike-specific TCRs increased once two AZD1222 doses had been given.

The TCR was taken from an adult in good health. This chain joins TRBV6-5 and TRBJ2-1, with D perhaps given as TRBD1 or TRBD2 (5 bases each). The material sequenced was peripheral blood, taken on day 0 of AZD1222 vaccination. CDR3 in DNA: TGTGCCAGCAATCATCTCCGGGGCCTGAATGAGCAGTTCTTC. Residues: CASNHLRGLNEQFF.